These 10 T cell receptor beta chains were sequenced from one sample in a study of molecular identifiers for immune sequencing clone quantification. Using its own MiXCR run on the PCR reads, TCRdb lists one record per CDR3 protein. The sample has over 550,000 distinct CDR3 sequences; about 25% are singletons. The sequencing sample was made of naive CD8+ T cells from blood, with Jurkat cell RNA spiked in. The subset is: FACS-sorted CD8+CD4-CCR7+CD45RA+ naive T cells. These TCRs come from a human donor in good health. Some libraries in this study had Jurkat cell RNA spiked in.

This clonotype has ten or more counts. The chain links TRBV25-1 to TRBJ1-4; unclear D gene. The CDR3 loop spans 15 amino acids. The germline CDR1 and CDR2 sequences are MGHDK and SYGVNS. Trimming took 6 bases from V and 2 from J, leaving 13 bases between them. Here the CDR3 reads CASSPLRETNEKLFF. CDR3 DNA sequence: TGTGCCAGCAGCCCCCTAAGGGAGACTAATGAAAAACTGTTTTTT.

This clonotype was detected many times. J is TRBJ2-5 and V is TRBV28; possibly TRBD1 or TRBD2 for D (5 bases each). CDR1 and CDR2 (germline): MDHEN, SYDVKM. The V gene lost 7 bases and the J gene lost 1 base, with 16 bases spanning the gap. The CDR3 has 15 residues. DNA of the CDR3: TGTGCCAGCACTTCCCTAGGGGAGCTCCAAGAGACCCAGTACTTC. Residues: CASTSLGELQETQYF.

A remark on this clonotype: A much larger clone differs by one base, so this may be a read error. V usage is TRBV7-9 and J usage is TRBJ2-7; D is possibly TRBD2 (5 bases). The CDR3 spans 13 residues. CDR1 and CDR2 (germline): SEHNR, FQNEAQ (reference sequence). The CDR3 bases are TGTACCAGCAGCTCAGTCTGGGAGTACGAGCAGTACTTC. This sequence encodes CTSSSVWEYEQYF.

This clonotype has a count of ten or more. This sequence joins TRBV14 and TRBJ1-1, with D perhaps matching TRBD1 (5 bases). The CDR3 is 18 amino acids. Trimming shortened V by 1 base and J by 3 bases, and 21 bases separated the two germline ends. Looked up from germline, CDR1 is SGHDN and CDR2 is FVKESK. CDR3 region: CASSQGPLPGYGDTEAFF. The CDR3, as DNA: TGTGCCAGCAGCCAAGGCCCCCTACCAGGGTATGGGGACACTGAAGCTTTCTTT.

The J gene is TRBJ2-7, the V gene TRBV4-3; D is unresolved. Trimming left V 0 bases short and J 4 bases short, with 10 bases between. This CDR3 is built from 14 residues. The germline CDR1 and CDR2 sequences are LGHNA and YSLEER. CDR3 sequence reads: CASSQDFMGYEQYF. DNA for the CDR3: TGCGCCAGCAGCCAAGATTTTATGGGTTACGAGCAGTACTTC.

This clonotype has at least ten counts. The chain combines TRBV19 with TRBJ2-1, with D uncertain. V was cut by 8 bases and J by 1 base, with 6 bases left in between. This CDR3 comprises 12 residues. CDR1 is LNHDA, CDR2 SQIVND, per germline (reference sequence). The CDR3, as DNA: TGTGCCAGTTCTACATCCTACAATGAGCAGTTCTTC. Amino acid sequence: CASSTSYNEQFF.

This clonotype showed up just once. At one boundary the junction diverges from the germline segment, which might be a read error. J is TRBJ2-5 and V is TRBV6-1; maybe TRBD1 (5 bases). Germline-derived CDR1 and CDR2 are MNHNS and SASEGT. The CDR3 runs 15 residues. The CDR3 spells CARRESWARAAPQSF. The DNA of the CDR3 is TGTGCCCGCCGTGAAAGTTGGGCCAGGGCCGCGCCCCAGTCCTTC.

This clonotype came up a few times. The J gene is TRBJ2-6, the V gene TRBV3-1; possible D gene TRBD1, 5 bases. Germline loops: CDR1 LGHDT, CDR2 YNNKEL (reference sequence). V was clipped by 0 bases and J by 0 bases, with 15 bases between them. This CDR3 is 19 amino acids long. Written as DNA, the CDR3 is TGTGCCAGCAGCCAAGATATGCACAGGCAACGCTCTGGGGCCAACGTCCTGACTTTC. This sequence encodes CASSQDMHRQRSGANVLTF.

Remarks on this clonotype: This sequence may be a read error, since a much larger clone differs from it by one base. This sequence joins TRBV7-9 and TRBJ2-3; 13 nucleotides align to TRBD2. Germline V CDR1 and CDR2: SEHNR, FQNEAQ (reference sequence). V lost 5 bases to trimming and J lost 6 bases; unmatched junction nucleotides: 14. The CDR3 length is 18 residues. The CDR3 nucleotides are TGTGCCAGCAGCCATAGAAGTGGACTAGCGGGAGAGGAGGATACGCAGTATTTT. As protein: CASSHRSGLAGEEDTQYF.

V usage is TRBV4-1 and J usage is TRBJ2-7, with D possibly being TRBD2 (6 bases). Germline CDR1 reads MGHRA; CDR2 reads YSYEKL. The CDR3 has 17 residues. The V gene lost 0 bases and the J gene lost 7 bases, with 22 bases spanning the gap. The CDR3 loop reads CASSQEGWRGQPGEQYF. CDR3 bases: TGCGCCAGCAGCCAAGAGGGTTGGCGGGGCCAACCGGGGGAGCAGTACTTC.